This T cell receptor beta chain stems from a study of cytomegalovirus exposure and HLA in healthy donors. Study results and caveats: Overall, approximately 150 TCR beta chains were annotated as cytomegalovirus-associated.

Repertoires were generated with immunoSEQ multiplex PCR, while TCRdb's copy carries only in-frame clones and drops some. The sample holds 260,000 or so clones, around nine tenths seen once. This clone was seen only once. Its antigen is not identified. The specimen sequenced was PBMCs. The sequence was collected from a man between 18 and 35 years old in good health and CMV-seronegative.

CDR3 sequence: CASSQVGQPFYEQYF. The CDR3 nucleotides read TGTGCCAGCAGCCAAGTGGGACAGCCTTTCTACGAGCAGTACTTC. This chain uses TRBV7-9 with TRBJ2-7, with TRBD1 identical over 7 bases. The CDR3 spans 15 residues. The V and J ends lost 5 bases and 3 bases, in that order; junction bases with no gene match: 10. From germline, CDR1 is SEHNR and CDR2 FQNEAQ (reference sequence).